What follows are 22 T cell receptor beta chains derived from one specimen sequenced in a study of CD8+CD57+ T cells in acquired aplastic anemia. Genomic DNA acted as the template from which TCR beta VDJ combination and CDR3 sequence profiling were carried out. TCRdb fed the reads into MiXCR, producing one record per CDR3 protein. The sample yields around 160,000 distinct CDR3 sequences, 40% to 55% seen once. All patients picked for sequencing had shown, by flow cytometry, an expansion of CD8+CD57+ cells. Specimen: sorted CD4+, CD8+, or CD8+CD57+ T cells (not recorded which) from PBMCs. The receptors derive from a human donor with aplastic anemia.

There are a few counts of this clonotype. A much larger clone lies a single base off, so this may be a read error. The V call is TRBV7-3, the J call TRBJ2-3; possibly TRBD2 for D (6 bases). The CDR3 extends over 15 amino acids. The germline V gene encodes CDR1 SGHTA and CDR2 FQGTGA. CDR3 amino acids: CASSPLGLSTDTRYF. For the CDR3, the DNA is TGTGCCAGCAGCCCGTTGGGACTCAGCACAGATACGCGGTATTTT.

This clonotype appeared a single time. The rearrangement joins TRBV7-2 to TRBJ2-7; TRBD2 matches at 7 bases. The CDR3 runs 14 residues. The germline gives CDR1 SGHTA, CDR2 FQGNSA. V lost 0 bases, J lost 5 bases, and 4 bases stayed unmatched. The CDR3 protein is CASSLAGGPHEQYF. DNA for the CDR3: TGTGCCAGCAGCTTAGCGGGAGGGCCACACGAGCAGTACTTC.

This clonotype was counted many times. V and J are TRBV6-1 and TRBJ1-5, with TRBD1 as a possible D gene (6 bases). V shed 6 bases and J shed 3 bases, with 12 bases lying between them. Germline CDR1 and CDR2: MNHNS and SASEGT. This CDR3 spans 14 amino acids. The CDR3, as DNA: TGTGCCAGCAGCCCGACAGGAAACAATCAGCCCCAGCATTTT. This sequence encodes CASSPTGNNQPQHF.

This clonotype was seen repeatedly, ten times or more. The chain recombines TRBV11-1 with TRBJ1-1; D gene ambiguous. This CDR3 has 13 residues. The ends were cut back, 3 bases at V and 6 bases at J, with 11 bases in the middle. In germline, CDR1 is SGHAT, CDR2 FQDESV (reference sequence). CDR3 nucleotides: TGTGCCAGCAGCTTGTTGGCTAGCGCTGAAGCTTTCTTT. Residues: CASSLLASAEAFF.

This chain connects TRBV10-2 to TRBJ2-1, with TRBD2 matching 16 bases. CDR3 length: 16 residues. Germline-derived CDR1 and CDR2 are WSHSY and SAAADI. With 6 bases clipped from V and 6 bases from J, the junction kept 5 bases outside the gene matches. The CDR3 nucleotides read TGCGCCAGCAGCACCGGGACTAGCGGGAGGGCCAATGAGCAGTTCTTC. Encoded protein: CASSTGTSGRANEQFF.

This clonotype was observed many times. The chain uses TRBV6-1 and TRBJ2-7, with a weak D call TRBD1 (5 bases). Germline loops: CDR1 MNHNS, CDR2 SASEGT. Trimming removed 5 bases at V and 7 bases at J, with 21 bases between. The CDR3 has 15 residues. The CDR3 bases are TGTGCCAGCAGTCCAGGGTTCTCCTCTCGGCTAGAGCAGTACTTC. As protein: CASSPGFSSRLEQYF.

The chain joins TRBV20-1 to TRBJ2-5, with 10 bases matching TRBD2. This CDR3 has 15 residues. V lost 4 bases to trimming and J lost 2 bases; unmatched junction nucleotides: 7. Germline V lookup: CDR1 DFQATT, CDR2 SNEGSKA (reference sequence). The CDR3 bases are TGCAGTGCTACTAGCGGGGGACTCGAACAAGAGACCCAGTACTTC. Translating it yields CSATSGGLEQETQYF.

As to this clonotype: This may be a read error: a much more frequent sequence differs by one nucleotide. The genes are TRBV9 and TRBJ1-4; D uncertain. CDR1 and CDR2 from the germline V gene are SGDLS and YYNGEE. The CDR3 totals 13 residues. V shed 5 bases and J shed 6 bases, with 11 bases lying between them. The CDR3 DNA follows: TGTGCCAGCAGTTCTAAACCATATGAAAAACTGTTTTTT. Its protein is CASSSKPYEKLFF. The variable domain in full, completed from reference TRBV9 and TRBJ1-4, reads DSGVTQTPKHLITATGQRVTLRCSPRSGDLSVYWYQQSLDQGLQFLIQYYNGEERAKGNILERFSAQQFPDLHSELNLSSLELGDSALYFCASSSKPYEKLFFGSGTQLSVL.

Points on this clonotype: Germline and junction disagree at one end, which may indicate a read error. The chain uses TRBV5-1 and TRBJ1-6; maybe TRBD1 (6 bases). The germline gives CDR1 SGHRS, CDR2 YFSETQ. The CDR3 totals 13 residues. The CDR3 DNA is TGCGCCAGCAGGGACAGTGATAACTCACCCCTCCACTTT. This sequence encodes CASRDSDNSPLHF.

This clonotype has at least ten counts. The chain uses TRBV5-1 and TRBJ1-1, with 9 bases identical to TRBD1. V was clipped by 1 base and J by 7 bases; unmatched bases: 8. Germline lookup yields CDR1 SGHRS and CDR2 YFSETQ. The CDR3 is 15 residues long. For the CDR3, the DNA is TGCGCCAGCAGCTTGAGACCGGGACAGGGAAGTGAAGCTTTCTTT. It encodes CASSLRPGQGSEAFF.

V gene TRBV29-1 combines with J gene TRBJ1-1; TRBD1 is a possible D gene (6 bases). Trimming left V 4 bases short and J 1 base short, with 10 bases between. CDR1 is SQVTM and CDR2 is ANQGSEA in the germline V gene. The CDR3 sequence is 13 residues long. CDR3 region: CSVGGHPNTEAFF. The CDR3, as DNA: TGCAGCGTTGGGGGACACCCGAACACTGAAGCTTTCTTT.

The chain combines TRBV6-1 with TRBJ2-7, with D unresolved. V lost 5 bases to trimming and J lost 2 bases, with 16 bases between them. Germline values: CDR1 MNHNS, CDR2 SASEGT. The CDR3 sequence is 15 residues long. The CDR3 DNA is TGTGCCAGCAGTCTCGCTACTGGTAGGGCCTACGAGCAGTACTTC. This codes for CASSLATGRAYEQYF.

This clonotype was seen just once. The chain couples TRBV2 to TRBJ1-1; TRBD1 agrees at 7 bases. Germline V gene data show CDR1 as SNHLY and CDR2 as FYNNEI. The CDR3 is 14 residues long. Trimming at V came to 8 bases and at J to 0 bases, leaving 6 bases not matched to a gene. CDR3 sequence (DNA): TGTGCCAGCGTGTGGACAGGCCTGAACACTGAAGCTTTCTTT. Its protein product is CASVWTGLNTEAFF. The full variable domain, completed using reference TRBV2 and TRBJ1-1, is EPEVTQTPSHQVTQMGQEVILRCVPISNHLYFYWYRQILGQKVEFLVSFYNNEISEKSEIFDDQFSVERPDGSNFTLKIRSTKLEDSAMYFCASVWTGLNTEAFFGQGTRLTVV.

Of note for this clonotype: One base away lies a much larger clone, so this may be a sequencing read error. The V and J genes are TRBV7-9 and TRBJ1-3; weak D call: TRBD1 (6 bases). Germline V lookup: CDR1 SEHNR, CDR2 FQNEAQ (reference sequence). The CDR3 sequence is 15 residues long. The CDR3 nucleotides are TGTGCCAGCGGCTTACAGGGACCCTCTGGAAACACCATATATTTT. It encodes CASGLQGPSGNTIYF.

This clonotype was counted ten times or more. The gene calls are TRBV5-1 and TRBJ2-3; TRBD2 matches 10 bases. CDR3 length equals 15 residues. Unmatched junction bases numbered 4, after V lost 2 bases and J lost 4 bases. The germline CDR1 and CDR2 sequences are SGHRS and YFSETQ. The CDR3 reads CASSLAGGPADTQYF. The CDR3 DNA follows: TGCGCCAGCAGCTTAGCGGGAGGGCCGGCAGATACGCAGTATTTT. Variable domain in full (rest from reference TRBV5-1 and TRBJ2-3): KAGVTQTPRYLIKTRGQQVTLSCSPISGHRSVSWYQQTPGQGLQFLFEYFSETQRNKGNFPGRFSGRQFSNSRSEMNVSTLELGDSALYLCASSLAGGPADTQYFGPGTRLTVL.

This clonotype was seen at least ten times. V usage is TRBV12-3 or TRBV12-4 and J usage is TRBJ2-5; 7 positions agree with TRBD2. The CDR3 is 15 residues long. After removal of 3 bases from V and 0 bases from J, the junction contained 4 bases not matched to a gene. The CDR3 loop is CASSFYGGYQETQYF. The CDR3 DNA sequence: TGTGCCAGCAGTTTTTACGGGGGGTACCAAGAGACCCAGTACTTC.

The chain employs TRBV24-1 and TRBJ2-7; TRBD1 agrees at 8 bases. The CDR3 runs 12 residues. V lost 9 bases to trimming and J lost 3 bases; unmatched junction nucleotides: 3. Per the germline V gene, CDR1 is KGHDR and CDR2 is SFDVKD. CDR3 region: CATWTGIYEQYF. CDR3 coding DNA: TGTGCCACCTGGACAGGGATCTACGAGCAGTACTTC.

DNA for the CDR3: TGTGCCACCAGTGATCCCCGGGACTCTGGAAACACCATATATTTT. Amino acid sequence: CATSDPRDSGNTIYF. The chain carries TRBV24-1 and TRBJ1-3; D gene unclear. This CDR3 comprises 15 residues. Trimming cost V 3 bases and J 0 bases, with 8 bases left between them. Germline V lookup: CDR1 KGHDR, CDR2 SFDVKD.

This clonotype was counted at least ten times. This sequence joins TRBV19 and TRBJ2-7; unclear D gene. Trimming took off 4 bases at V and 3 bases at J, with 10 bases between the two ends. Germline-derived CDR1 and CDR2 are LNHDA and SQIVND (reference sequence). The CDR3 totals 13 residues. CDR3 nucleotides: TGTGCCAGTAGTACCCCCGGATTCTACGAGCAGTACTTC. Protein product: CASSTPGFYEQYF.

This clonotype appeared a few times. V gene TRBV30 combines with J gene TRBJ1-5, with D unresolved. Germline V gives CDR1 GTSNPN, CDR2 SVGIG (reference sequence). The V gene lost 3 bases and the J gene lost 3 bases, with 12 bases spanning the gap. The CDR3 covers 14 residues. The chain's CDR3 is CAWSPGENNQPQHF. CDR3 in DNA: TGTGCCTGGAGCCCCGGGGAGAACAATCAGCCCCAGCATTTT.

V usage is TRBV5-4 and J usage is TRBJ2-7; either TRBD1 or TRBD2 may fit D (5 bases each). The CDR3 runs to 12 residues. Germline values: CDR1 SGHNT, CDR2 YYREEE (reference sequence). Trimming cost V 3 bases and J 6 bases, with 10 bases left between them. The CDR3 bases are TGTGCCAGCAGCTGGGGGATCGGCGAGCAGTACTTC. Residues: CASSWGIGEQYF.

This clonotype has ten or more counts. This chain connects TRBV3-1 to TRBJ2-7, with 10 bases that match TRBD2. With 4 bases clipped from V and 6 bases from J, the junction kept 9 bases outside the gene matches. Germline V lookup: CDR1 LGHDT, CDR2 YNNKEL (reference sequence). The length of the CDR3 is 15 residues. CDR3: CASSPPAGGPIEQYF. CDR3 in DNA: TGTGCCAGCAGCCCCCCAGCGGGAGGGCCAATCGAGCAGTACTTC.